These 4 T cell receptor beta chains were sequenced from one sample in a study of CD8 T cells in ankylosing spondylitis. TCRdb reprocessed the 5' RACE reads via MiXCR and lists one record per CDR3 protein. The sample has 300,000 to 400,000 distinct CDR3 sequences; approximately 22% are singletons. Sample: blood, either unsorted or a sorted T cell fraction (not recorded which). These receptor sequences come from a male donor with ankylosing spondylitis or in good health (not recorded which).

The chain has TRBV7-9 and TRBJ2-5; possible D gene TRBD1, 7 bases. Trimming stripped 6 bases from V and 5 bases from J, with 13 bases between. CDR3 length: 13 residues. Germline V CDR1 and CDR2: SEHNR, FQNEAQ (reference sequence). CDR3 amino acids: CASRPTGRETQYF. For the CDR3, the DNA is TGTGCCAGCAGGCCGACAGGGAGGGAGACCCAGTACTTC.

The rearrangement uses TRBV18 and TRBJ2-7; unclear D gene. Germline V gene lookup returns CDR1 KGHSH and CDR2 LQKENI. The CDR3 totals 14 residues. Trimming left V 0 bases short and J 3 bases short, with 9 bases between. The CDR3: CASSPPLRFYEQYF. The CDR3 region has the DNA TGTGCCAGCTCACCACCGCTGAGATTCTACGAGCAGTACTTC. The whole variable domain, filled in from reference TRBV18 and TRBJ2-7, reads NAGVMQNPRHLVRRRGQEARLRCSPMKGHSHVYWYRQLPEEGLKFMVYLQKENIIDESGMPKERFSAEFPKEGPSILRIQQVVRGDSAAYFCASSPPLRFYEQYFGPGTRLTVT.

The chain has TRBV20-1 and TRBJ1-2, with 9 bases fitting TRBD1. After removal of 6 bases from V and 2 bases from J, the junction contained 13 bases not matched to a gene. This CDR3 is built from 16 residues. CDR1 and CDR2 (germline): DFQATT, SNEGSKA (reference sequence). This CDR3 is CSAIDPGQGLNYGYTF. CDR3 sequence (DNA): TGCAGTGCCATAGACCCGGGACAGGGTCTGAACTATGGCTACACCTTC.

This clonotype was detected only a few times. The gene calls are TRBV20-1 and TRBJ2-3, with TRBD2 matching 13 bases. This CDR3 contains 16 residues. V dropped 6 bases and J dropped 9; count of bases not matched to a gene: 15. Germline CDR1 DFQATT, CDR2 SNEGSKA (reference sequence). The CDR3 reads CSASGLAGEADDTQYF. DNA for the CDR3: TGCAGTGCCTCAGGACTAGCGGGGGAAGCGGACGACACGCAGTATTTT.